The 2 T cell receptor beta chains listed next were all sequenced from one sample in a study of long-term antiretroviral therapy in people with HIV. An immunoSEQ assay, version v3.0, was performed at survey level. This table comes from immunoSEQ multiplex PCR, and its TCRdb copy is limited to in-frame clones, with some not included. The table records some 14,000 clones, roughly four fifths of them present only once. Sample: unsorted PBMCs, taken just before starting antiretroviral therapy. Receptors originate from a man aged 40-50 years with HIV.

CDR3 DNA: TGTGCTGTGTGGGGGACAGGGTCTTCAGTCTCGGGCTACACCTTC. Amino acid sequence: CAVWGTGSSVSGYTF. This sequence joins TRBV30 and TRBJ1-2; 9 nucleotides align to TRBD1. The CDR3 is 15 residues long. Germline assignment: CDR1 GTSNPN and CDR2 SVGIG (reference sequence).

The chain has TRBV18 and TRBJ2-3; D perhaps matches TRBD1 (5 bases). The V gene lost 1 base and the J gene lost 0 bases, with 17 bases spanning the gap. Looked up from germline, CDR1 is KGHSH and CDR2 is LQKENI. The length of the CDR3 is 18 residues. The CDR3 here is CASSPLSGPQPSTDTQYF. The CDR3 region has the DNA TGTGCCAGCTCACCACTTTCAGGGCCGCAACCTAGCACAGATACGCAGTATTTT.